This TCR beta chain was identified during a study of T cell clonotyping in hematopoietic cell transplantation. Study background: Recipients' pretransplant samples followed cytoreduction.

TCRdb keeps only in-frame clones here, not all; method: immunoSEQ multiplex PCR. The sample lists roughly 23,000 clones, 90% occurring once. Time point indicated: recipient sample about 28 days before transplant, after cytoreduction. Recipients were bled about 28 days pretransplant and at posttransplant days 30, 100, 180. Germline CDR1 and CDR2: SGHRS and YFSETQ. Trimming took off 7 bases at V and 1 base at J, with 11 bases between the two ends. The CDR3 totals 14 residues. The origin of this receptor is a young man with biphenotypic leukemia. Some clones in this sample may be carry-over from other donors' samples. Sequencing was performed on peripheral blood mononuclear cells, taken before stem cell transplant. This chain links TRBV5-1 with TRBJ2-2; perhaps TRBD1 as D (6 bases). The CDR3 coding sequence is TGCGCCAGCGGTACAGGGCGGAACACCGGGGAGCTGTTTTTT. Its translation: CASGTGRNTGELFF.